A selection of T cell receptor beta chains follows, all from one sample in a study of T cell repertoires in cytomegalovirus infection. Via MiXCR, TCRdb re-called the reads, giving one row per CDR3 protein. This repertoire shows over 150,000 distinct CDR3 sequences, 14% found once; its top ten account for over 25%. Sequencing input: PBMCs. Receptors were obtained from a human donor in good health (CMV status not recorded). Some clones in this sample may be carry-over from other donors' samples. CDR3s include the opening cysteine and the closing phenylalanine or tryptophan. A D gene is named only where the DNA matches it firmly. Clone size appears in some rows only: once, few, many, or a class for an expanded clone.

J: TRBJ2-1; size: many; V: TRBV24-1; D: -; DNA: TGTGCCACCAGTGACGCCACAGGGAGCTCCTACAATGAGCAGTTCTTC; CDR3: CATSDATGSSYNEQFF
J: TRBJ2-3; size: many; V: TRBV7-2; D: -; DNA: TGTGCCAGCAGCTTAGAGACAGATACGCAGTATTTT; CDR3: CASSLETDTQYF
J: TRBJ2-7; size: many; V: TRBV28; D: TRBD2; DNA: TGTGCCAGCAGTGGGACTAGCGCGTTCTACGAGCAGTACTTC; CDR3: CASSGTSAFYEQYF
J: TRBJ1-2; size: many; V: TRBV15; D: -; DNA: TGTGCCACCAGCCGCCGGAGAGGGCAGATCTATGGCTACACCTTC; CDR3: CATSRRRGQIYGYTF
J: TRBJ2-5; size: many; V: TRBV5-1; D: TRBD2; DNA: TGCGCCAGCAGGCCAACTAGCGGGGTTGAGACCCAGTACTTC; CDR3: CASRPTSGVETQYF
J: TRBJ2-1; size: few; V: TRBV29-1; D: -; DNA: TGCAGCGTTGAAGATCAGGGCAGGCGGTCCTACAATGAGCAGTTCTTC; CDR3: CSVEDQGRRSYNEQFF
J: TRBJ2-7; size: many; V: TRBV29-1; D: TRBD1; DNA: TGCAGCGTTAGACCGGACAGGGCTTTCGAGCAGTACTTC; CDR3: CSVRPDRAFEQYF
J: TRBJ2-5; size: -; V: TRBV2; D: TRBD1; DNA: TGTGCCAGCAGCGCGGGACAGGGGGCGGTGACCCAGTACTTC; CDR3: CASSAGQGAVTQYF
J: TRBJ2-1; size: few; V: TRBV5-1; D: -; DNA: TGCGCCAGCAGCTTTGGGCAGGGCCTCAACAATGAGCAGTTCTTC; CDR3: CASSFGQGLNNEQFF
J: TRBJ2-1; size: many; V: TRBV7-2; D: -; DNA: TGTGCCAGCAGCCTTGACTCCTCGAGGGGCGATGAGCAGTTCTTC; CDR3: CASSLDSSRGDEQFF
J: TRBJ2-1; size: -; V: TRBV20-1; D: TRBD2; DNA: TGCAGTGCTAGAGATTTGGGAAGCGGGAGTAAACACAATGAGCAGTTCTTC; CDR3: CSARDLGSGSKHNEQFF
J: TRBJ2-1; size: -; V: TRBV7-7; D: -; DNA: TGTGCCAGCAGCCCTCAAGGTCGAGAGTTCTTC; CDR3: CASSPQGREFF
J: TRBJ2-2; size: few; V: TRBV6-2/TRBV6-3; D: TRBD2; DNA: TGTGCCAGCAGTTACGAGAAAAGAGGGGGAAGCGGGGGCCCGAACACCGGGGAGCTGTTTTTT; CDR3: CASSYEKRGGSGGPNTGELFF
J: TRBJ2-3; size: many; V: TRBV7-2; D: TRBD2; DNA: TGTGCCAGCCTCGCCGGGGGGGGGGCGTGGGGCACAGATACGCAGTATTTT; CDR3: CASLAGGGAWGTDTQYF
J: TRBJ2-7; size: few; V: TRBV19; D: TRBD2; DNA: TGTGCCAGTCGTGACCCAGGGCTAGCGGGAGCCTACGAGCAGTACTTC; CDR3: CASRDPGLAGAYEQYF
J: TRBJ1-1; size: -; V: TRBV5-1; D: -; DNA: TGCGCCAGCAGGCAATTTAGTTTACTGAACACTGAAGCTTTCTTT; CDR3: CASRQFSLLNTEAFF